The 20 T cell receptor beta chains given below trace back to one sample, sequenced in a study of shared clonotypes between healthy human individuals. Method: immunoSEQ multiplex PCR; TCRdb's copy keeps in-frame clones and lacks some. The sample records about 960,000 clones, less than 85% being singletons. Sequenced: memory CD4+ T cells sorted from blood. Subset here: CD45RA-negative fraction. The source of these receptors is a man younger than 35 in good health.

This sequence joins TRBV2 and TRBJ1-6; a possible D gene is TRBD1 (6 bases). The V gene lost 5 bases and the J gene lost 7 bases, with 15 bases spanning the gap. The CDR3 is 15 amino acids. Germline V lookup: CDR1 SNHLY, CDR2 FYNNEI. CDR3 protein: CASSQGLPGNSPLHF. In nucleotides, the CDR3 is TGTGCCAGCAGTCAGGGGCTCCCGGGGAATTCACCCCTCCACTTT.

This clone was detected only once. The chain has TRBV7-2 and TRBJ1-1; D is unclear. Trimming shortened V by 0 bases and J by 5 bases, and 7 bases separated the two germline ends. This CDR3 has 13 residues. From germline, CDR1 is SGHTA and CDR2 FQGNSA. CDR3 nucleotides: TGTGCCAGCAGCTTAGCGCTCGGGACTGAAGCTTTCTTT. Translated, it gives CASSLALGTEAFF.

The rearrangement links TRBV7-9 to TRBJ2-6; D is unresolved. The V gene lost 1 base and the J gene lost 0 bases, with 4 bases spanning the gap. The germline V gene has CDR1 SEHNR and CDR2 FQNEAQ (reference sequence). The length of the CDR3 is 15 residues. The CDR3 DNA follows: TGTGCCAGCAGCTTAGTTCCCTCTGGGGCCAACGTCCTGACTTTC. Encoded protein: CASSLVPSGANVLTF.

As DNA, the CDR3 is TGTGCCAGTAGTGGAATAGGACTAGCGTCAGATACGCAGTATTTT. As protein: CASSGIGLASDTQYF. The chain uses TRBV19 and TRBJ2-3; 9 bases agree with TRBD2. Trimming removed 5 bases from V and 4 bases from J; junction bases left unmatched: 7. The CDR3 contains 15 residues. The germline V gene encodes CDR1 LNHDA and CDR2 SQIVND (reference sequence).

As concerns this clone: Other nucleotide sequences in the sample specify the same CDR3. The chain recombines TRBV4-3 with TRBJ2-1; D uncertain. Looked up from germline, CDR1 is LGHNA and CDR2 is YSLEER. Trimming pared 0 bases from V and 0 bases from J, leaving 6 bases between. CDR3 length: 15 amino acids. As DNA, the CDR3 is TGCGCCAGCAGCCAAGACAGAAGCTCCTACAATGAGCAGTTCTTC. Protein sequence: CASSQDRSSYNEQFF.

In DNA, the CDR3 is TGTGCCATCAGTGATAGCGGGAGTAAGGACGAGCAGTACTTC. Its protein is CAISDSGSKDEQYF. The chain links TRBV10-3 to TRBJ2-7; the match to TRBD2 covers 9 bases. Germline CDR1 and CDR2: ENHRY and SYGVKD. The CDR3 has 14 amino acids. The V and J ends lost 3 bases and 5 bases, in that order; junction bases with no gene match: 5.

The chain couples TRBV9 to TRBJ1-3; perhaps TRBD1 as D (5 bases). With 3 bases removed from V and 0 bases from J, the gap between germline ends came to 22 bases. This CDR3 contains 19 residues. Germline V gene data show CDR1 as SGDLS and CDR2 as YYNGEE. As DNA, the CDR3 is TGTGCCAGCAGCGGGCAGTGGGGGGAGGGGACTCCCTCTGGAAACACCATATATTTT. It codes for CASSGQWGEGTPSGNTIYF. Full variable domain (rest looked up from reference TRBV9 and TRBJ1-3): DSGVTQTPKHLITATGQRVTLRCSPRSGDLSVYWYQQSLDQGLQFLIQYYNGEERAKGNILERFSAQQFPDLHSELNLSSLELGDSALYFCASSGQWGEGTPSGNTIYFGEGSWLTVV.

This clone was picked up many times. CDR3 protein: CAWSESHQPQHF. The CDR3 coding sequence is TGTGCCTGGAGCGAGAGCCATCAGCCCCAGCATTTT. The chain joins TRBV30 to TRBJ1-5; D gene unclear. The CDR3 length is 12 residues. From germline, CDR1 is GTSNPN and CDR2 SVGIG (reference sequence). V lost 3 bases and J lost 5, with 8 bases in between. The full variable domain, its missing parts supplied by reference TRBV30 and TRBJ1-5, is SQTIHQWPATLVQPVGSPLSLECTVEGTSNPNLYWYRQAAGRGLQLLFYSVGIGQISSEVPQNLSASRPQDRQFILSSKKLLLSDSGFYLCAWSESHQPQHFGDGTRLSIL.

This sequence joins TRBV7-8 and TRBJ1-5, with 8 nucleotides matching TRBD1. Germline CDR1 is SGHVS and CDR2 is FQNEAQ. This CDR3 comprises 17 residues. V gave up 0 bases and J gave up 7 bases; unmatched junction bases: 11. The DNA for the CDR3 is TGTGCCAGCAGCTTAGCCGGACAGGGCAGTTATTGGCAGCCCCAGCATTTT. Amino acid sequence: CASSLAGQGSYWQPQHF.

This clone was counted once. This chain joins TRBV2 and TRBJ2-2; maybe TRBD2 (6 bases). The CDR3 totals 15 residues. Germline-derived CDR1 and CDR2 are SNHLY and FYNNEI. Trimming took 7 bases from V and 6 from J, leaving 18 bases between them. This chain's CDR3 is CASISGAIRAGELFF. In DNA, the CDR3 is TGTGCCAGCATATCGGGAGCGATTAGGGCCGGGGAGCTGTTTTTT.

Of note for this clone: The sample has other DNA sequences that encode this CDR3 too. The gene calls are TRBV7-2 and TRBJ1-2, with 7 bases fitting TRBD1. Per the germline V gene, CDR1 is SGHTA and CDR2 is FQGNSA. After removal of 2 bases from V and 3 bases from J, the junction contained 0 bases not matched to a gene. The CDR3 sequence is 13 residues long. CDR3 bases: TGTGCCAGCAGCTTAACAGGGGACTATGGCTACACCTTC. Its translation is CASSLTGDYGYTF.

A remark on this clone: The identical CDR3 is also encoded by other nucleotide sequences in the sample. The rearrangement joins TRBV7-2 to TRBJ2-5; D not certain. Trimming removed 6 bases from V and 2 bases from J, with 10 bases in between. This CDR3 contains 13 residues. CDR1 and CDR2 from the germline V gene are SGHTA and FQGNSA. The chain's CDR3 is CASSRSGQETQYF. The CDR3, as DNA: TGTGCCAGCAGTAGATCCGGGCAAGAGACCCAGTACTTC.

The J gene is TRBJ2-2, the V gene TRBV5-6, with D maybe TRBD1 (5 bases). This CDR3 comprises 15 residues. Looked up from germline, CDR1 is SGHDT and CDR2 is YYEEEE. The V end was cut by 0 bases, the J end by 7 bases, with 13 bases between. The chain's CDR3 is CASSLGPIQGGELFF. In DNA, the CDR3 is TGTGCCAGCAGCTTGGGACCTATCCAGGGCGGGGAGCTGTTTTTT.

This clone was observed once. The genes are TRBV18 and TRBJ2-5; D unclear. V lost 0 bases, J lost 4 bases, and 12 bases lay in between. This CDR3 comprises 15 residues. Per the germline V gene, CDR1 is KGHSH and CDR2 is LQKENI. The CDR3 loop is CASSPPKGWGETQYF. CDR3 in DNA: TGTGCCAGCTCACCACCGAAGGGTTGGGGAGAGACCCAGTACTTC.

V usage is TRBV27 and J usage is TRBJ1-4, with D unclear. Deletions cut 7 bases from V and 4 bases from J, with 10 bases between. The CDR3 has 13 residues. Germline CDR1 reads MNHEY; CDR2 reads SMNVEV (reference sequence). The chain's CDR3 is CASKSQLNEKLFF. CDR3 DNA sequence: TGTGCCAGCAAGTCACAGCTTAATGAAAAACTGTTTTTT.

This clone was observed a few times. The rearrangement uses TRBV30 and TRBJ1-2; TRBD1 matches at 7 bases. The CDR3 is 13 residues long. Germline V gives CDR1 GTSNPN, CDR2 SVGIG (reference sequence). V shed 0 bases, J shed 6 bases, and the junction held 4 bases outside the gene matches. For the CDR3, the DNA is TGTGCCTGGAGTGTAGGAGGGGGCAATGGCTACACCTTC. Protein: CAWSVGGGNGYTF.

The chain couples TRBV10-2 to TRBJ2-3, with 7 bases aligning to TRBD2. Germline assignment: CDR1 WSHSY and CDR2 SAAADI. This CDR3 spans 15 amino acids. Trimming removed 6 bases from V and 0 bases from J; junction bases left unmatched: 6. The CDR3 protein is CASSPSGASTDTQYF. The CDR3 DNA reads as TGCGCCAGCAGCCCTAGCGGAGCCAGCACAGATACGCAGTATTTT.

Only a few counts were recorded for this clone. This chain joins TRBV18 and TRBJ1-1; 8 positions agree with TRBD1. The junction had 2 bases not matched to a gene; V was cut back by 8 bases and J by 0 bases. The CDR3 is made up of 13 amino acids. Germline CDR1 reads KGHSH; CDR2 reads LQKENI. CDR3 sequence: CASGTGMNTEAFF. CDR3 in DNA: TGTGCCAGCGGGACAGGAATGAACACTGAAGCTTTCTTT.

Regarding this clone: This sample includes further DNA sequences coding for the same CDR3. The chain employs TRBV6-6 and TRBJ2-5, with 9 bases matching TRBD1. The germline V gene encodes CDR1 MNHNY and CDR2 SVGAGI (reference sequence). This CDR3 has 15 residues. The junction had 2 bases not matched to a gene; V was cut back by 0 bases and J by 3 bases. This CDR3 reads CASSYSGQGKETQYF. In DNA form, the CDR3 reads TGTGCCAGCAGTTACTCGGGACAGGGTAAAGAGACCCAGTACTTC.

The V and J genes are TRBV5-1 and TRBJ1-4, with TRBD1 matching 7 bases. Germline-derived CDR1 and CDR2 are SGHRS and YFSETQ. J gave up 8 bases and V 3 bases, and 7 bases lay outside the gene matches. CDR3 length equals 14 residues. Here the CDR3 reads CASSSTGREEKLFF. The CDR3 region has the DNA TGCGCCAGCAGCTCGACAGGGAGGGAAGAAAAACTGTTTTTT.